This T cell receptor (beta chain) was sequenced in a study of blood T cells in healthy people across ages. General observations from the study: TCR beta diversity per million T cells fell roughly linearly with age.

In its sample, this clonotype was seen many times. What it recognizes is unknown. Next came a second PCR, run for about 7 to 12 cycles, which used a sample-barcoded 5' primer along with a J-beta primer mix. MiXCR, applied by TCRdb to the 5' RACE reads, yields one record per CDR3 protein. Altogether roughly 1,100,000 distinct CDR3 sequences are present, approximately 25% being singletons, with the ten largest covering around 0.7%. Trimming shortened V by 5 bases and J by 0 bases, and 15 bases separated the two germline ends. Germline V gene sequence: CDR1 MNHEY, CDR2 SMNVEV (reference sequence). The CDR3 is 16 amino acids. This sample was also put to use in a study of T cells of mothers and their children. As that report states: Extraction yielded RNA that went, in full, into cDNA synthesis at about 1.6 ug per 15 ul. An overlap that was slightly higher, though non-significant, was seen in related mother-child pairs versus unrelated pairs.

The sequenced material came from blood. The rearrangement joins TRBV27 to TRBJ2-3; no clear D gene. This receptor was identified in a girl aged 2 to 10 in good health. The CDR3 reads CASSLIDNPSTDTQYF. CDR3 bases: TGTGCCAGCAGTCTAATAGACAACCCTAGCACAGATACGCAGTATTTT.